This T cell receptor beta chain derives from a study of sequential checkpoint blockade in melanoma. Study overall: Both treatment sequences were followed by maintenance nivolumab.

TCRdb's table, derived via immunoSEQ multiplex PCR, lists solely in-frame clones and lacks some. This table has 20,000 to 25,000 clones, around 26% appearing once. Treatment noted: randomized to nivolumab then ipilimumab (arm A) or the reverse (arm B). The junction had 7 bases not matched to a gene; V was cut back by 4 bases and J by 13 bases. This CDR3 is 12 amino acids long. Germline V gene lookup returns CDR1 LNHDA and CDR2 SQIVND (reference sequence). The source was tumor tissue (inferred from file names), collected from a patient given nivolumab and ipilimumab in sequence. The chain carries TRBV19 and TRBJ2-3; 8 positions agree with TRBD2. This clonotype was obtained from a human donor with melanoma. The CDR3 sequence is CASSTPAGVKYF. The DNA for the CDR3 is TGTGCCAGTAGTACCCCAGCGGGGGTCAAGTATTTT. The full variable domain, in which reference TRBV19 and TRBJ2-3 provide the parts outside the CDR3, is DGGITQSPKYLFRKEGQNVTLSCEQNLNHDAMYWYRQDPGQGLRLIYYSQIVNDFQKGDIAEGYSVSREKKESFPLTVTSAQKNPTAFYLCASSTPAGVKYFGPGTRLTVL.